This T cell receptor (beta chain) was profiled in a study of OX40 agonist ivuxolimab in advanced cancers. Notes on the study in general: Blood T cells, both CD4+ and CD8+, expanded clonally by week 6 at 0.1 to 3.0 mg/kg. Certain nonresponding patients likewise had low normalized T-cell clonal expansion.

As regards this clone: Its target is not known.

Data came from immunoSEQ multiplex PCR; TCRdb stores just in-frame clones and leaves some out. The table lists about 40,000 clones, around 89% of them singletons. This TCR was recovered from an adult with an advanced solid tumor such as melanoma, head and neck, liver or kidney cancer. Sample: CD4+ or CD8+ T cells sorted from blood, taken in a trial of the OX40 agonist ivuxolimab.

CDR3 bases: TGTGCCAGCAGCTTAAGTGTGGGAGTACTGAACACTGAAGCTTTCTTT. It codes for CASSLSVGVLNTEAFF. V is TRBV7-2 and J is TRBJ1-1; D ambiguous. Germline V gene sequence: CDR1 SGHTA, CDR2 FQGNSA. The CDR3 runs to 16 residues. V lost 2 bases, J lost 0 bases, and 13 bases lay in between.